This T cell receptor (beta chain) was captured in a study of cytomegalovirus exposure and HLA in healthy donors. Study summary: Falling in the Caucasian-associated ancestry cluster were 81% of a few hundred genotyped donors.

60 Vbeta and 13 Jbeta primers were used in PCR. Profiled with immunoSEQ multiplex PCR; TCRdb holds only in-frame clones, not every one. The table records roughly 180,000 clones, approximately 80% of them present only once. For this clone: The identical CDR3 is also encoded by other nucleotide sequences in the sample.

The V end lost 1 base, the J end lost 5 bases, and 8 bases lay between the germline ends. Germline V gene sequence: CDR1 LNHDA, CDR2 SQIVND (reference sequence). The CDR3 covers 13 residues. This sequence originates from a woman between 18 and 29 years old in good health and CMV-seronegative. This chain links TRBV19 with TRBJ2-5; D may be TRBD1 (5 bases). Sequenced sample: PBMCs. The CDR3 DNA follows: TGTGCCAGTAGTATAGGGGGCCGGGAGACCCAGTACTTC. Protein sequence: CASSIGGRETQYF.